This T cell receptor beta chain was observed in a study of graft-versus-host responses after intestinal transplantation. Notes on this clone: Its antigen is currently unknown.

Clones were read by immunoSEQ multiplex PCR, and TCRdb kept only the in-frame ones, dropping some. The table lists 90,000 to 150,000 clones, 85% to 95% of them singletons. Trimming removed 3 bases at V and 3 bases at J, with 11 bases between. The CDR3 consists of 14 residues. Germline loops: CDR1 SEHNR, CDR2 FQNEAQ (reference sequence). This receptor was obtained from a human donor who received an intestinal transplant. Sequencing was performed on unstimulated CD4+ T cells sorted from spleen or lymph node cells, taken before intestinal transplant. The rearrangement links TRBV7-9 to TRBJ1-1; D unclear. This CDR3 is CASSFAYRDTEAFF. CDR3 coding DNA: TGTGCCAGCAGCTTTGCATATAGGGACACTGAAGCTTTCTTT. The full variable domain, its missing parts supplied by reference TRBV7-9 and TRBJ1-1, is DTGVSQNPRHKITKRGQNVTFRCDPISEHNRLYWYRQTLGQGPEFLTYFQNEAQLEKSRLLSDRFSAERPKGSFSTLEIQRTEQGDSAMYLCASSFAYRDTEAFFGQGTRLTVV.